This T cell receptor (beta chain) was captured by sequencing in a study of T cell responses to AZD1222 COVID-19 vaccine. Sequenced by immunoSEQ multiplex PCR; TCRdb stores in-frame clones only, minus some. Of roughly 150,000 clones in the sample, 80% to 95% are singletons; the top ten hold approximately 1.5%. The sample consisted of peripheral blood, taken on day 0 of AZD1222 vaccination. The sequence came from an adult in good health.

The CDR3, as DNA: TGTGCCAGCAGCCAAACGGCGTTGAACACTGAAGCTTTCTTT. It is translated as CASSQTALNTEAFF. The chain employs TRBV3-1 (or the pseudogene TRBV3-2) and TRBJ1-1; D call uncertain. There are 14 residues in the CDR3. In germline, CDR1 is LGHDT, CDR2 YNNKEL (reference sequence). Trimming stripped 2 bases from V and 0 bases from J, with 7 bases between.